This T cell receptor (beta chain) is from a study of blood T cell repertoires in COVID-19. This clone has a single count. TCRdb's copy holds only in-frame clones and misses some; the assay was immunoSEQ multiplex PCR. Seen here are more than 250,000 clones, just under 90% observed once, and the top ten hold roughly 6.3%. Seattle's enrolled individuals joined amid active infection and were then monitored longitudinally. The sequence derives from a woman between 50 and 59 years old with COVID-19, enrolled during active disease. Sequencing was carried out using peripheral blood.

The CDR3 loop reads CASSVSGGRYEQYF. CDR3 sequence (DNA): TGTGCCAGCAGCGTCTCGGGAGGAAGGTATGAGCAGTACTTC. This chain links TRBV9 with TRBJ2-7, with 7 nucleotides matching TRBD2. There are 14 residues in the CDR3. Germline loops: CDR1 SGDLS, CDR2 YYNGEE. V lost 2 bases and J lost 7; bases outside the gene matches: 9. The variable domain in full, completed from reference TRBV9 and TRBJ2-7, reads DSGVTQTPKHLITATGQRVTLRCSPRSGDLSVYWYQQSLDQGLQFLIQYYNGEERAKGNILERFSAQQFPDLHSELNLSSLELGDSALYFCASSVSGGRYEQYFGPGTRLTVT.